The clone carrying this T cell receptor (beta chain) has just one count. The data were taken from a study of T cell changes during pregnancy in multiple sclerosis. Generated by immunoSEQ multiplex PCR, the TCRdb table keeps only in-frame clones and is missing some. This repertoire shows some 76,000 clones, around 90% found once; its top ten account for just under 0.3%. J was trimmed by 12 bases and V by 1 base; bases with no gene match: 17. Germline V gene data show CDR1 as SGHVS and CDR2 as FQNEAQ. The CDR3 covers 16 residues. This sequence joins TRBV7-8 and TRBJ2-7, with 8 bases fitting TRBD2. Sequences were derived from CD4+ T cells from peripheral blood mononuclear cells, sampled after pregnancy. The source is a female donor with multiple sclerosis, enrolled in a pregnancy study. The CDR3 nucleotides read TGTGCCAGCAGCTTAGGGTCGGCGGGGGGTTCCCCTGTATGGTACTTC. This codes for CASSLGSAGGSPVWYF.